These T cell receptor beta chains were read from a single sample in a study of shared clonotypes between healthy human individuals. TCRdb's table, derived via immunoSEQ multiplex PCR, lists solely in-frame clones and lacks some. The sample includes roughly 2.6 million clones, approximately 92% seen only once; the top ten take around 0.14%. The sequenced sample consisted of naive CD4+ T cells sorted from blood. Receptors originate from a man between 18 and 29 years old in good health. CDR3s include the opening cysteine and the closing phenylalanine or tryptophan. The order of the fields is clone size, V gene, D gene, J gene, CDR3 DNA, CDR3 protein. A D gene is named only where the DNA matches it firmly. The size entry is marked missing in some rows and otherwise reads once, few, many or a size class.

>NA|TRBV7-2|TRBD1|TRBJ2-7
TGTGCCAGCAGCTTAAGGACAGGGAGTGAGCAGTACTTC
CASSLRTGSEQYF
>NA|TRBV5-4|NA|TRBJ2-5
TGTGCCAGCAGCTCGGGAATAAAAGAGACCCAGTACTTC
CASSSGIKETQYF
>NA|TRBV5-1|NA|TRBJ1-2
TGCGCCAGCAGCTTGGATATAGGAAGCTATGGCTACACCTTC
CASSLDIGSYGYTF
>NA|TRBV6-1|NA|TRBJ2-1
TGTGCCAGCAGTGCGCTAGGGGCCAATGAGCAGTTCTTC
CASSALGANEQFF
>NA|TRBV27|NA|TRBJ1-1
TGTGCCAGCAGTCCCGGGACGGCGGGAGGGACTGAAGCTTTCTTT
CASSPGTAGGTEAFF
>NA|TRBV7-8|TRBD1|TRBJ2-7
TGTGCCAGCAGCTTATTCGGGACAGGGCACTACGAGCAGTACTTC
CASSLFGTGHYEQYF
>NA|TRBV28|NA|TRBJ1-4
TGTGCCAGCACGTATGGGGGGGCGGTAAATGAAAAACTGTTTTTT
CASTYGGAVNEKLFF
>few|TRBV19|NA|TRBJ1-6
TGTGCCAGTAGTGAGAATAATTCACCCCTCCACTTT
CASSENNSPLHF
>NA|TRBV25-1|NA|TRBJ1-6
TGTGCCAGCAGTGACTCAGGGAACTCACCCCTCCACTTT
CASSDSGNSPLHF
>NA|TRBV7-8|NA|TRBJ2-5
TGTGCCAGCAGCTTAGCGTACAGACAAGAGACCCAGTACTTC
CASSLAYRQETQYF
>NA|TRBV10-3|NA|TRBJ2-7
TGTGCCATCAGGACTCCTGGCCCCTACGAGCAGTACTTC
CAIRTPGPYEQYF
>NA|TRBV19|TRBD2|TRBJ2-3
TGTGCCAGTAGTGGGATAGCGGGGGGACTCACAGATACGCAGTATTTT
CASSGIAGGLTDTQYF
>NA|TRBV7-2|NA|TRBJ2-7
TGTGCCAGCAGCTTCGGACGAGTCTACGAGCAGTACTTC
CASSFGRVYEQYF
>NA|TRBV6-6|NA|TRBJ2-1
TGTGCCAGCAGTTTCGAGATCTTCAATGAGCAGTTCTTC
CASSFEIFNEQFF
>NA|TRBV10-3|NA|TRBJ2-7
TGTGCCATCAGCAGGGGCAGCTCCTACGAGCAGTACTTC
CAISRGSSYEQYF
>NA|TRBV30|TRBD1|TRBJ1-4
TGTGCCTGGAGGGGACAGGGTGCAACTAATGAAAAACTGTTTTTT
CAWRGQGATNEKLFF
>NA|TRBV5-4|NA|TRBJ2-2
TGTGCCAGCAGCTTTGGCTATTCAAACACCGGGGAGCTGTTTTTT
CASSFGYSNTGELFF
>NA|TRBV6-1|TRBD1|TRBJ1-1
TGTGCCAGCAGTAGGACAGGGGGGAACACTGAAGCTTTCTTT
CASSRTGGNTEAFF
>few|TRBV28|NA|TRBJ1-2
TGTGCCAGCGGGGGGACGGCCTATGGCTACACCTTC
CASGGTAYGYTF
>NA|TRBV18|TRBD2|TRBJ2-3
TGTGCCAGCTTCGACCGGGGGGGCTTTACAGATACGCAGTATTTT
CASFDRGGFTDTQYF
>few|TRBV29-1|TRBD1|TRBJ2-4
TGCAGCGTTGTCCAGACAGGGAAAAACATTCAGTACTTC
CSVVQTGKNIQYF
>once|TRBV7-2|NA|TRBJ1-6
TGTGCCAGCAGCCCATGGGGACATAATTCACCCCTCCACTTT
CASSPWGHNSPLHF
>NA|TRBV9|NA|TRBJ2-5
TGTGCCAGCAGCGTAGGATTGGCGGCGGAAGAGACCCAGTACTTC
CASSVGLAAEETQYF
>NA|TRBV30|NA|TRBJ2-1
TGTGCCTGGGCGAGGGGGGAAGGGCAGTTCTTC
CAWARGEGQFF
>NA|TRBV5-1|NA|TRBJ2-7
TGCGCCAGCACCGACAGAGCCTACGAGCAGTACTTC
CASTDRAYEQYF
>NA|TRBV30|NA|TRBJ2-3
TGTGCCTGGAGTGTAGGACAGCTCGACACAGATACGCAGTATTTT
CAWSVGQLDTDTQYF
>NA|TRBV4-1|NA|TRBJ2-7
TGCGCCAGCAGCCAAGAAAGGGGGACCGAGCAGTACTTC
CASSQERGTEQYF
>NA|TRBV2|NA|TRBJ1-2
TGTGCCAGCAGCGCCGTAGCGGTATGCACCTTC
CASSAVAVCTF
>NA|TRBV7-9|NA|TRBJ1-2
TGTGCCAGCAGCTTAGCCCGGGACGGCGATGGGTCGGATGGCTACACCTTC
CASSLARDGDGSDGYTF
>NA|TRBV19|NA|TRBJ2-7
TGTGCCAGTAGTATAAACCCGGGGCCTAGCTACGAGCAGTACTTC
CASSINPGPSYEQYF
>NA|TRBV5-1|TRBD2|TRBJ2-1
TGCGCCAGCAGCGAGGGACTAGCGGGGCCCCACAATGAGCAGTTCTTC
CASSEGLAGPHNEQFF
>NA|TRBV6-6|NA|TRBJ2-7
TGTGCCAGCAGTTACCGACCGTGGGTGGGGTACGAGCAGTACTTC
CASSYRPWVGYEQYF
>NA|TRBV5-8|TRBD2|TRBJ2-1
TGTGCCAGCAGCTCGGGATCGACTAGCGGGAGTATCAATGAGCAGTTCTTC
CASSSGSTSGSINEQFF
>NA|TRBV5-1|NA|TRBJ1-3
TGCGCCAGCAGCTTACAGGGCGCTGGTGGAAACACCATATATTTT
CASSLQGAGGNTIYF
>NA|TRBV18|NA|TRBJ1-1
TGTGCCAGCTCACCAGACTTAAGGGGTGAAGCTTTCTTT
CASSPDLRGEAFF
>few|TRBV19|NA|TRBJ1-1
TGTGCCAGTAGTATAGTGCGATCGGCTGAAGCTTTCTTT
CASSIVRSAEAFF
>NA|TRBV6-5|TRBD1|TRBJ2-3
TGTGCCAGCAGTTACGGACAGGGGTATCGCACAGATACGCAGTATTTT
CASSYGQGYRTDTQYF
>NA|TRBV7-8|TRBD1|TRBJ1-2
TGTGCCAGCAGCTTAGAGACAGGGCGTAGTGGCTACACCTTC
CASSLETGRSGYTF
>NA|TRBV18|TRBD1|TRBJ1-2
TGTGCCAGCTCACCAGGGACAGAAGCTAACTATGGCTACACCTTC
CASSPGTEANYGYTF
>NA|TRBV18|NA|TRBJ1-1
TGTGCCAGCTCACCGAGCAGGGATATTACTGAAGCTTTCTTT
CASSPSRDITEAFF
>NA|TRBV5-4|NA|TRBJ1-6
TGTGCCAGCAGCTTGATGTTAGGGGCTTCACCCCTCCACTTT
CASSLMLGASPLHF
>NA|TRBV30|NA|TRBJ1-1
TGTGCCTGGAGTGTACGGGGAGGGGCTGAAGCTTTCTTT
CAWSVRGGAEAFF
>NA|TRBV21-1|NA|TRBJ1-4
TGTGCCAGCAGCAAGAAAAAAGACTCACAGGGGATAACTAATGAAAAACTGTTTTTT
CASSKKKDSQGITNEKLFF
>NA|TRBV2|TRBD2|TRBJ2-3
TGTGCCAGCAGTTTCGCTCGCGGGAGTGGGACAGATACGCAGTATTTT
CASSFARGSGTDTQYF
>NA|TRBV9|NA|TRBJ2-5
TGTGCCAGCAGCGTAGGCCAGCAGCCCGCGGAGACCCAGTACTTC
CASSVGQQPAETQYF
>NA|TRBV11-2|TRBD2|TRBJ2-5
TGTGCCAGCAGTTCAATCCCGGGGGGGCAAGAGACCCAGTACTTC
CASSSIPGGQETQYF
>NA|TRBV10-3|NA|TRBJ2-7
TGTGCCATCAGTATCCAGGGTGCCTACGAGCAGTACTTC
CAISIQGAYEQYF
>NA|TRBV10-1|NA|TRBJ2-1
TGCGCCAGCAGTGAGTCTAGCGCGGCCTACAATGAGCAGTTCTTC
CASSESSAAYNEQFF
>NA|TRBV7-9|NA|TRBJ1-1
TGTGCCAGCAGCTTATCAATAGAGGGGGAGGAAGCTTTCTTT
CASSLSIEGEEAFF
>NA|TRBV5-1|TRBD1|TRBJ2-2
TGCGCCAGCAGCGCTGCCGGGACAGGGGGCACCGGGGAGCTGTTTTTT
CASSAAGTGGTGELFF
>NA|TRBV15|NA|TRBJ2-7
TGTGCCACCCCGCTCTTAGCGGACCCTTCCTACGAGCAGTACTTC
CATPLLADPSYEQYF
>NA|TRBV13|NA|TRBJ2-7
TGTGCCAGCAGCTTAGTCGGGCGGGACTCCTACGAGCAGTACTTC
CASSLVGRDSYEQYF
>NA|TRBV9|NA|TRBJ2-7
TGTGCCAGCAGCGTAGAGACAGCCTACGAGCAGTACTTC
CASSVETAYEQYF
>NA|TRBV10-3|TRBD1|TRBJ2-7
TGTGCCATCAGGGAACCGGGACAGGGCACCTACGAGCAGTACTTC
CAIREPGQGTYEQYF
>NA|TRBV2|NA|TRBJ1-1
TGTGCCAGCAGTGAGGCTTTCTTT
CASSEAFF
>NA|TRBV7-2|TRBD2|TRBJ2-7
TGTGCCAGCAGCTTAGTTTCTGGCGGGAGCTACGAGCAGTACTTC
CASSLVSGGSYEQYF
>once|TRBV4-1|TRBD2|TRBJ2-3
TGCGCCAGCAGCCTTAGCGGGGGAGTTGTGACAGATACGCAGTATTTT
CASSLSGGVVTDTQYF